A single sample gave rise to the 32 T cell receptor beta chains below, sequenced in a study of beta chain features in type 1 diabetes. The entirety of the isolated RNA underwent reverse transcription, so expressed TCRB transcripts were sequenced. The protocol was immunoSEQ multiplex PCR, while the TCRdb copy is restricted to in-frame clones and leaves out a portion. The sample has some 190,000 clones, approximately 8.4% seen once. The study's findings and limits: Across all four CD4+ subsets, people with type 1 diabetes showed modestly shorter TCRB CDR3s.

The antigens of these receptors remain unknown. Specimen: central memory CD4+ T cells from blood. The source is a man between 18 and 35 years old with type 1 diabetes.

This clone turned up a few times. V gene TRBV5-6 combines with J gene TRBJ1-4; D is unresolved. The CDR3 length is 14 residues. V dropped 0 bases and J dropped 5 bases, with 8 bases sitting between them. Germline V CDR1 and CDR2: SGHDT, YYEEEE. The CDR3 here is CASSLDAGNEKLFF. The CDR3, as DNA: TGTGCCAGCAGCTTGGACGCCGGGAATGAAAAACTGTTTTTT.

The CDR3 loop reads CASRSLTGSRETQYF. CDR3 sequence (DNA): TGTGCCAGTCGAAGCTTGACAGGGTCGAGAGAGACCCAGTACTTC. This sequence joins TRBV19 and TRBJ2-5, with 7 bases lining up with TRBD1. CDR3 size: 15 residues. From germline, CDR1 is LNHDA and CDR2 SQIVND (reference sequence). V lost 8 bases to trimming and J lost 4 bases; unmatched junction nucleotides: 13.

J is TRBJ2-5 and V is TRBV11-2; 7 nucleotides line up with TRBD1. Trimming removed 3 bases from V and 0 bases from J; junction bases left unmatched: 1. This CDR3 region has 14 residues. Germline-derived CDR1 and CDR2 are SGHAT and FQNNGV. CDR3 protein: CASSLGQHQETQYF. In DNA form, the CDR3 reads TGTGCCAGCAGCTTGGGACAGCACCAAGAGACCCAGTACTTC.

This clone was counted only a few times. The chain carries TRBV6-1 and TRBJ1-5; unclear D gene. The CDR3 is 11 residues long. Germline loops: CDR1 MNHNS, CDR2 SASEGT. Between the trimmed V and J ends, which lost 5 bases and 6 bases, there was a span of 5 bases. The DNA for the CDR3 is TGTGCCAGCAGTTATGTTCAGCCCCAGCATTTT. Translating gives CASSYVQPQHF.

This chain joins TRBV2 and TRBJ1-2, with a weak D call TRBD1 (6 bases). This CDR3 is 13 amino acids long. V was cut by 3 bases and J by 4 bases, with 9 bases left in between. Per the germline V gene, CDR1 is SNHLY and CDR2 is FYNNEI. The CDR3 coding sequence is TGTGCCAGCAGTGACCAGGGGAGCTATGGCTACACCTTC. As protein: CASSDQGSYGYTF.

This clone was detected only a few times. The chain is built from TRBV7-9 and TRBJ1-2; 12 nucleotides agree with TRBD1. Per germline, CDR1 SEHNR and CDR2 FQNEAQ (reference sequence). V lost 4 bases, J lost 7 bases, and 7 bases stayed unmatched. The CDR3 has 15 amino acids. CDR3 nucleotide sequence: TGTGCCAGCAGCTGGTCTCGGGACAGGGGGCTTGGCTACACCTTC. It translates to CASSWSRDRGLGYTF.

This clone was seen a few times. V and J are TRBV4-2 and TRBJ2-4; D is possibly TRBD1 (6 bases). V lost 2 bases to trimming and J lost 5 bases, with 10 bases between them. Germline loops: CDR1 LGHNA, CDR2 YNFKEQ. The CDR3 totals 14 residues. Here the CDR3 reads CASSQRGSQNIQYF. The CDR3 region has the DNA TGTGCCAGCAGCCAAAGGGGGTCCCAAAACATTCAGTACTTC.

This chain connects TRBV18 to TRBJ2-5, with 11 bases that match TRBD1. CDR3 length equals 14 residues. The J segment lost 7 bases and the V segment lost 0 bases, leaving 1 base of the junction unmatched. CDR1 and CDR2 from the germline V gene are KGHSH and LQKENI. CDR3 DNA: TGTGCCAGCTCACCACCTGGGACAGGGGGGACCCAGTACTTC. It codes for CASSPPGTGGTQYF.

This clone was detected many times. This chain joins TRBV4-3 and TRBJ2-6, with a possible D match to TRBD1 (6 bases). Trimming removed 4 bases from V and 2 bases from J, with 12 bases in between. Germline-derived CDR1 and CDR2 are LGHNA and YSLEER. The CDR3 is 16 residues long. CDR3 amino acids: CASSLLQGPGANVLTF. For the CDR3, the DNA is TGCGCCAGCAGCCTCCTCCAGGGGCCTGGGGCCAACGTCCTGACTTTC.

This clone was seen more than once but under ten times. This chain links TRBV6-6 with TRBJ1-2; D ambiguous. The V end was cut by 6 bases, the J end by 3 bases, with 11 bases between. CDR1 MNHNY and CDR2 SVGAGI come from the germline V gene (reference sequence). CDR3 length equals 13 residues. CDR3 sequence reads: CASRLLRDYGYTF. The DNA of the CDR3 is TGTGCCAGCAGATTGCTTCGGGACTATGGCTACACCTTC.

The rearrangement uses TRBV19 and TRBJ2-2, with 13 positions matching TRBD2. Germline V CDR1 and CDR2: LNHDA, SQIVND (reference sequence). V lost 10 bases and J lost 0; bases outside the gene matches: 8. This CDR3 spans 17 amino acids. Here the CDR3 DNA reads TGTGCCACCGACACTAGCGGGGGGGGAGCGAACACCGGGGAGCTGTTTTTT. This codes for CATDTSGGGANTGELFF.

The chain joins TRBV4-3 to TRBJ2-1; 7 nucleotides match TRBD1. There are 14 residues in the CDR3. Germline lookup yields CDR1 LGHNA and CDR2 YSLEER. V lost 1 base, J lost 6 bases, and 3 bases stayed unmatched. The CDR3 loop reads CASSQGGQLNEQFF. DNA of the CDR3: TGCGCCAGCAGCCAAGGGGGACAGCTCAATGAGCAGTTCTTC.

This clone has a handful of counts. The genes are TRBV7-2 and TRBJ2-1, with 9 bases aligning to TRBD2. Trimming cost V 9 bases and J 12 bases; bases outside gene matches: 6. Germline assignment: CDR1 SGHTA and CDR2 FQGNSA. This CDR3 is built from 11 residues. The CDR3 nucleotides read TGTGCCAGTATGCTAGCGGGGCCGCAGTTCTTC. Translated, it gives CASMLAGPQFF.

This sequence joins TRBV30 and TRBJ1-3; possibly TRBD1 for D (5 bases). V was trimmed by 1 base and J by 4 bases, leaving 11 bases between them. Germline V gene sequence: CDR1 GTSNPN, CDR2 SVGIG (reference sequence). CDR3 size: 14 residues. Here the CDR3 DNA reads TGTGCCTGGAGTGATGGAGGGACCGGAAACACCATATATTTT. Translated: CAWSDGGTGNTIYF.

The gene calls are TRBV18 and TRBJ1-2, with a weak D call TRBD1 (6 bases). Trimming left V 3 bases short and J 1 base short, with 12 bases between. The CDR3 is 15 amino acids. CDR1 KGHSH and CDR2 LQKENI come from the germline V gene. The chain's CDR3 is CASSPQGRVNYGYTF. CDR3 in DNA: TGTGCCAGCTCACCGCAGGGGAGAGTTAACTATGGCTACACCTTC.

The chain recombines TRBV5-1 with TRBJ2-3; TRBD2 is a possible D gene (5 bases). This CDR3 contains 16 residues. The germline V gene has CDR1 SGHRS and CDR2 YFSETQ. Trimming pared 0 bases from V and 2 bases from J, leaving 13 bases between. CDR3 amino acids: CASSLGNGLHTDTQYF. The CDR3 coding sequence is TGCGCCAGCAGCTTGGGAAATGGACTCCACACAGATACGCAGTATTTT.

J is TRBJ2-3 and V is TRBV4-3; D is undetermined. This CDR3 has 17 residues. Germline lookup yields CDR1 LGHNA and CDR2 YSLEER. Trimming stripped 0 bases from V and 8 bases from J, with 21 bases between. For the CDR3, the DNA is TGCGCCAGCAGCCAAGAGGGTGGGCGACAAACCCGATCTACGCAGTATTTT. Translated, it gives CASSQEGGRQTRSTQYF.

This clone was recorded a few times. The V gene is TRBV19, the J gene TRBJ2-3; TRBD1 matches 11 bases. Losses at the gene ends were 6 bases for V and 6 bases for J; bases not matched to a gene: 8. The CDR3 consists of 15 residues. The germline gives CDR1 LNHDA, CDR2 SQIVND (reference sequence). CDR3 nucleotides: TGTGCCAGTAGCCCGGACAGGGGGCTTTGGGATACGCAGTATTTT. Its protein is CASSPDRGLWDTQYF.

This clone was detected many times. The CDR3 region is CASSFMRDVLTF. CDR3 DNA: TGTGCCAGCAGCTTCATGAGAGACGTCCTGACTTTC. The chain joins TRBV11-2 to TRBJ2-6; D not resolved. V was trimmed by 3 bases and J by 11 bases, leaving 8 bases between them. CDR1 SGHAT and CDR2 FQNNGV come from the germline V gene. The CDR3 is made up of 12 amino acids.

The CDR3 protein is CASSLEQALAFTEAFF. CDR3 nucleotide sequence: TGCGCCAGCAGCTTGGAGCAAGCCCTCGCGTTCACTGAAGCTTTCTTT. The V gene is TRBV5-1, the J gene TRBJ1-1, with D uncertain. From germline, CDR1 is SGHRS and CDR2 YFSETQ. V was shortened by 0 bases and J by 4 bases, with 16 bases between the two germline ends. The CDR3 is 16 residues long.

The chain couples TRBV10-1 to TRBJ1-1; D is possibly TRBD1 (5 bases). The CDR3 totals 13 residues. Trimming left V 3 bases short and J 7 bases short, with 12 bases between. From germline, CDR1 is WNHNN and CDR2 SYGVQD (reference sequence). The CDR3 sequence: CASSDGGKSEAFF. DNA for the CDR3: TGCGCCAGCAGTGACGGGGGTAAGAGTGAAGCTTTCTTT.

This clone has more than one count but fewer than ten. The CDR3 loop reads CASSLAGYREELFF. DNA of the CDR3: TGCGCCAGCAGCTTGGCGGGGTATAGGGAGGAACTGTTTTTT. The chain has TRBV5-1 and TRBJ1-4; D uncertain. Trimming pared 0 bases from V and 12 bases from J, leaving 15 bases between. The CDR3 is 14 residues long. Germline CDR1 is SGHRS and CDR2 is YFSETQ.

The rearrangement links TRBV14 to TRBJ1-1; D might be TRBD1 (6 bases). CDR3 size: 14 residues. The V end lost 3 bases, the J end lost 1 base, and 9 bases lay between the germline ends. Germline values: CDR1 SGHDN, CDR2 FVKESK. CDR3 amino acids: CASSQTTGNTEAFF. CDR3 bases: TGTGCCAGCAGCCAGACGACAGGGAACACTGAAGCTTTCTTT.

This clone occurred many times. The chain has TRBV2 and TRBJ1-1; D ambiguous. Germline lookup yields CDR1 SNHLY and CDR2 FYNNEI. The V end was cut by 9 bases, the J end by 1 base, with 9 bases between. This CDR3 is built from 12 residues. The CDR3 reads CASDITNTEAFF. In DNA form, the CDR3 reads TGTGCCAGTGACATTACGAACACTGAAGCTTTCTTT.

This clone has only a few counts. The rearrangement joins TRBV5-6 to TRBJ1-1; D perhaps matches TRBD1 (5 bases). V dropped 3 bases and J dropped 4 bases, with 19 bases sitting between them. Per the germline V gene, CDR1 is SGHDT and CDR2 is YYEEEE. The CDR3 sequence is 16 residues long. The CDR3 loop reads CASSSMAWGRRTEAFF. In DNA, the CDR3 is TGTGCCAGCAGCTCCATGGCGTGGGGCAGGCGCACTGAAGCTTTCTTT. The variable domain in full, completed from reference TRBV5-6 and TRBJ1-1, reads DAGVTQSPTHLIKTRGQQVTLRCSPKSGHDTVSWYQQALGQGPQFIFQYYEEEERQRGNFPDRFSGHQFPNYSSELNVNALLLGDSALYLCASSSMAWGRRTEAFFGQGTRLTVV.

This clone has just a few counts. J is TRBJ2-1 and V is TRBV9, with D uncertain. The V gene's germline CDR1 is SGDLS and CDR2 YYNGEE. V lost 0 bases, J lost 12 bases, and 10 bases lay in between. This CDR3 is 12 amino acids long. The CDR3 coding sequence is TGTGCCAGCAGCGTAGATGGAGTTGGGCAGTTCTTC. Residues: CASSVDGVGQFF.

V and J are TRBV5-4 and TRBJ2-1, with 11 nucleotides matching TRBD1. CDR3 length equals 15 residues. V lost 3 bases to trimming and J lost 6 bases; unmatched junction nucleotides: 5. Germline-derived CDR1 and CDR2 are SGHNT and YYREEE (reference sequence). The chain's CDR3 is CASSWGQGVGNEQFF. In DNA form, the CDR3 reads TGTGCCAGCAGCTGGGGACAGGGGGTGGGCAATGAGCAGTTCTTC.

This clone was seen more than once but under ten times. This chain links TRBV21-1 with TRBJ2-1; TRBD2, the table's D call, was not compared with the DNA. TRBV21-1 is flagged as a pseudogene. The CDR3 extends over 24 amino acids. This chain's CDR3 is CASSSITGTSPPWAACWKGNEQFF. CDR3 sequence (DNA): TGTGCCAGCAGCTCCATAACCGGGACTAGCCCCCCATGGGCGGCCTGCTGGAAGGGGAATGAGCAGTTCTTC.

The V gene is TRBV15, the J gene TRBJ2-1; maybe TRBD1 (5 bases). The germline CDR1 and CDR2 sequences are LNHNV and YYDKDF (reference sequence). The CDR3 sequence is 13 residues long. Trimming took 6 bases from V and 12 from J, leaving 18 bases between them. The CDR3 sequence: CATRRVPQGGQFF. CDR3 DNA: TGTGCCACCAGGCGCGTTCCCCAGGGCGGGCAGTTCTTC.

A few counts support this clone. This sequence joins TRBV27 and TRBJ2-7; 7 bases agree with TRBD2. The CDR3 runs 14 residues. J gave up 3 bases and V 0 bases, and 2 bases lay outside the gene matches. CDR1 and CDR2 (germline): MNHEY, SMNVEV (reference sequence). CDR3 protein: CASSLSWTSYEQYF. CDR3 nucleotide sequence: TGTGCCAGCAGTTTATCGTGGACTAGCTACGAGCAGTACTTC.

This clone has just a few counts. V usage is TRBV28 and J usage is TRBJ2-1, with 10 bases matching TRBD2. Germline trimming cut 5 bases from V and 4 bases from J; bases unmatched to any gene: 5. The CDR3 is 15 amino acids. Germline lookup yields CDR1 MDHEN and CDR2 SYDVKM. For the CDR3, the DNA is TGTGCCAGCAGTGTAGCGGGAGGTCGATACAATGAGCAGTTCTTC. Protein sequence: CASSVAGGRYNEQFF.

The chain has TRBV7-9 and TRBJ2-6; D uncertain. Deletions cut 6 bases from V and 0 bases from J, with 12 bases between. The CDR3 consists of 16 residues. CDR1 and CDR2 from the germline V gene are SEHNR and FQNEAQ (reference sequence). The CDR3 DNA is TGTGCCAGCAGTCGTAGGTCTAGCTCTGGGGCCAACGTCCTGACTTTC. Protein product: CASSRRSSSGANVLTF.